Listed below are T cell receptor beta chains from one sample, sequenced in a study of blood T cell repertoires in COVID-19. Assay used: immunoSEQ multiplex PCR; TCRdb lists only in-frame clones, some missing. The repertoire holds approximately 190,000 clones, with 80% to 85% as singletons. The source material was PBMCs or T cells enriched from blood (not recorded which). Source of these receptors: a woman under 40 who had been exposed to COVID-19. CDR3s include the opening cysteine and the closing phenylalanine or tryptophan. D genes are given only for firm matches. Size is omitted from some rows. Given values are once, few, many or a class for expanded clones.

J gene: TRBJ1-5; clone size: -; V gene: TRBV7-2; D gene: TRBD1; CDR3 DNA: TGTGCCAGCAGCCGGACAGGGGGTTATCAGCCCCAGCATTTT; CDR3 protein: CASSRTGGYQPQHF
J gene: TRBJ2-3; clone size: -; V gene: TRBV19; D gene: -; CDR3 DNA: TGTGCCAGTAGCGGGTCAGGGACAGATACGCAGTATTTT; CDR3 protein: CASSGSGTDTQYF
J gene: TRBJ1-4; clone size: few; V gene: TRBV19; D gene: TRBD1; CDR3 DNA: TGTGCCAGTAGTACCAGACGCGCGGACAGGGGGCGACGGGAAAAACTGTTTTTT; CDR3 protein: CASSTRRADRGRREKLFF
J gene: TRBJ2-5; clone size: -; V gene: TRBV10-1; D gene: TRBD2; CDR3 DNA: TGCGCCAGCAGTGAGGGACTAGCGTCAGCGGAGACCCAGTACTTC; CDR3 protein: CASSEGLASAETQYF
J gene: TRBJ1-1; clone size: -; V gene: TRBV5-6; D gene: TRBD1; CDR3 DNA: TGTGCCAGCAGCCCAGACAGGGGCACTGAAGCTTTCTTT; CDR3 protein: CASSPDRGTEAFF
J gene: TRBJ2-2; clone size: -; V gene: TRBV7-3; D gene: TRBD2; CDR3 DNA: TGTGCCAGCAGCCCCACCCACCTAGCGGGGCCCGCGAACACCGGGGAGCTGTTTTTT; CDR3 protein: CASSPTHLAGPANTGELFF
J gene: TRBJ1-5; clone size: few; V gene: TRBV7-6; D gene: -; CDR3 DNA: TGTGCCAGCAGCTTAGCGGAGTATAGCAATCAGCCCCAGCATTTT; CDR3 protein: CASSLAEYSNQPQHF
J gene: TRBJ1-2; clone size: -; V gene: TRBV6-6; D gene: -; CDR3 DNA: TGTGCCAGCAGGATAAAACAAGGACAGACGAATGTTGGCTACACCTTC; CDR3 protein: CASRIKQGQTNVGYTF
J gene: TRBJ2-3; clone size: -; V gene: TRBV29-1; D gene: TRBD2; CDR3 DNA: TGCAGCCTCTTAGCGGGGGGAGGCACAGATACGCAGTATTTT; CDR3 protein: CSLLAGGGTDTQYF
J gene: TRBJ1-1; clone size: -; V gene: TRBV11-2; D gene: -; CDR3 DNA: TGTGCCAGCAGCTTACTCAGCACAGGGAACACTGAAGCTTTCTTT; CDR3 protein: CASSLLSTGNTEAFF
J gene: TRBJ1-1; clone size: -; V gene: TRBV3-1/TRBV3-2; D gene: -; CDR3 DNA: TGTGCCAGCAGCCTTGACCCCGGGACTCCAAGGTTGGCTTTCTTT; CDR3 protein: CASSLDPGTPRLAFF
J gene: TRBJ1-4; clone size: -; V gene: TRBV2; D gene: TRBD1; CDR3 DNA: TGTGCCTCTCGAAAGGGGGCTGGAAGTTATGAAAAACTGTTTTTT; CDR3 protein: CASRKGAGSYEKLFF
J gene: TRBJ1-1; clone size: -; V gene: TRBV4-1; D gene: -; CDR3 DNA: TGCGCCAGCAGCCGAGCAGGGATGAACACTGAAGCTTTCTTT; CDR3 protein: CASSRAGMNTEAFF
J gene: TRBJ2-1; clone size: -; V gene: TRBV3-1/TRBV3-2; D gene: TRBD2; CDR3 DNA: TGTGCCAGCAGCCAAGGGGTTTTCTGGACTAGCGGGGGGTCCTACAATGAGCAGTTCTTC; CDR3 protein: CASSQGVFWTSGGSYNEQFF
J gene: TRBJ1-2; clone size: -; V gene: TRBV19; D gene: -; CDR3 DNA: TGTGCCAGTACGTGGGCGTACGGCTACACCTTC; CDR3 protein: CASTWAYGYTF
J gene: TRBJ2-1; clone size: -; V gene: TRBV4-1; D gene: TRBD2; CDR3 DNA: TGCGCCAGCAGCCAAGTCCCCGGACTAGCGGTCTCCTACAATGAGCAGTTCTTC; CDR3 protein: CASSQVPGLAVSYNEQFF
J gene: TRBJ1-2; clone size: -; V gene: TRBV7-2; D gene: -; CDR3 DNA: TGTGCCAGCAGCTTTCCCGGACACTCTAACTATGGCTACACCTTC; CDR3 protein: CASSFPGHSNYGYTF
J gene: TRBJ1-5; clone size: -; V gene: TRBV7-9; D gene: -; CDR3 DNA: TGTGCCAGCAGCTTAGCTTGGGACACGGATAGCAATCAGCCCCAGCATTTT; CDR3 protein: CASSLAWDTDSNQPQHF
J gene: TRBJ2-3; clone size: -; V gene: TRBV29-1; D gene: -; CDR3 DNA: TGCAGCGTGGACCCGGGACTCCTCACAGATACGCAGTATTTT; CDR3 protein: CSVDPGLLTDTQYF
J gene: TRBJ1-2; clone size: -; V gene: TRBV5-1; D gene: TRBD1; CDR3 DNA: TGCGCCAGCAGCGCTACAGGGGCGGCGTATGGCTACACCTTC; CDR3 protein: CASSATGAAYGYTF
J gene: TRBJ2-1; clone size: -; V gene: TRBV5-8; D gene: -; CDR3 DNA: TGTGCCAGCAGCTTGGGGGACACTACGAGGGATGAGCAGTTCTTC; CDR3 protein: CASSLGDTTRDEQFF
J gene: TRBJ1-4; clone size: -; V gene: TRBV5-6; D gene: -; CDR3 DNA: TGTGCCAGCAGCTTCGTTCCCGCGACTAATGAAAAACTGTTTTTT; CDR3 protein: CASSFVPATNEKLFF
J gene: TRBJ1-6; clone size: -; V gene: TRBV11-2; D gene: -; CDR3 DNA: TGTGCCAGCAGCTTAGTTTTTTCCACATCATCACCCCTCCACTTT; CDR3 protein: CASSLVFSTSSPLHF
J gene: TRBJ2-7; clone size: -; V gene: TRBV27; D gene: TRBD1; CDR3 DNA: TGTGCCAGCGGGTTGTCCAGGGGGCTTCAAGAGCAGTACTTC; CDR3 protein: CASGLSRGLQEQYF
J gene: TRBJ2-3; clone size: -; V gene: TRBV7-2; D gene: -; CDR3 DNA: TGTGCCAGCAGCTTAGCGGCTCAGGGGCTCACAGATACGCAGTATTTT; CDR3 protein: CASSLAAQGLTDTQYF
J gene: TRBJ1-2; clone size: -; V gene: TRBV19; D gene: TRBD1; CDR3 DNA: TGTGCCAGTAGTATAGGCCCGGAGGGGGCCTATGGCTACACCTTC; CDR3 protein: CASSIGPEGAYGYTF
J gene: TRBJ2-2; clone size: -; V gene: TRBV18; D gene: TRBD1; CDR3 DNA: TGTGCCAGCTCACCTGGACAGGGTAACACCGGGGAGCTGTTTTTT; CDR3 protein: CASSPGQGNTGELFF
J gene: TRBJ1-1; clone size: -; V gene: TRBV25-1; D gene: -; CDR3 DNA: TGTGCCAGCAGTGAATTTAGGGGTGCGTACACTGAAGCTTTCTTT; CDR3 protein: CASSEFRGAYTEAFF
J gene: TRBJ1-1; clone size: -; V gene: TRBV29-1; D gene: -; CDR3 DNA: TGCAGCGTTGAAGATGAGGGGGTTTGGTCTGAAGCTTTCTTT; CDR3 protein: CSVEDEGVWSEAFF
J gene: TRBJ2-2; clone size: few; V gene: TRBV24-1; D gene: TRBD1; CDR3 DNA: TGTGCCACCCAGGCGCGGACAGGGATGCTGTTTTTT; CDR3 protein: CATQARTGMLFF
J gene: TRBJ2-1; clone size: -; V gene: TRBV29-1; D gene: -; CDR3 DNA: TGCAGCGTTGGTAGAGGCAATGAGCAGTTCTTC; CDR3 protein: CSVGRGNEQFF
J gene: TRBJ1-5; clone size: -; V gene: TRBV2; D gene: TRBD1; CDR3 DNA: TGTGCCAGCAGTGATCGGGGACAGGGGTATAGCAATCAGCCCCAGCATTTT; CDR3 protein: CASSDRGQGYSNQPQHF
J gene: TRBJ1-1; clone size: -; V gene: TRBV30; D gene: -; CDR3 DNA: TGTGCCTGGATTGGACAAGCAAACACTGAAGCTTTCTTT; CDR3 protein: CAWIGQANTEAFF
J gene: TRBJ1-1; clone size: -; V gene: TRBV19; D gene: -; CDR3 DNA: TGTGCCAGTAGCCTGACTGGGGCGGACACTGAAGCTTTCTTT; CDR3 protein: CASSLTGADTEAFF
J gene: TRBJ2-1; clone size: -; V gene: TRBV5-1; D gene: TRBD2; CDR3 DNA: TGCGCCAGCAGCTTGGTGCGGGGGGGCCTCTCCTACAATGAGCAGTTCTTC; CDR3 protein: CASSLVRGGLSYNEQFF
J gene: TRBJ2-7; clone size: -; V gene: TRBV7-9; D gene: TRBD2; CDR3 DNA: TGTGCCAGCAGCTTACCTAGGAGCGGGGGGGAGAGCTCCTACGAGCAGTACTTC; CDR3 protein: CASSLPRSGGESSYEQYF
J gene: TRBJ1-4; clone size: -; V gene: TRBV28; D gene: -; CDR3 DNA: TGTGCCAGCAGTATCCCGGGAGGATTTTTT; CDR3 protein: CASSIPGGFF
J gene: TRBJ2-2; clone size: few; V gene: TRBV7-8; D gene: TRBD1; CDR3 DNA: TGTGCCAGCAGCGACACCAACTGGGACAGGGGGCTGTTTTTT; CDR3 protein: CASSDTNWDRGLFF
J gene: TRBJ1-2; clone size: -; V gene: TRBV25-1; D gene: -; CDR3 DNA: TGTGCCAGCACCGATGCCCGCATCGGCGCGGCCCCCTACTATGGCTACACCTTC; CDR3 protein: CASTDARIGAAPYYGYTF
J gene: TRBJ2-7; clone size: -; V gene: TRBV29-1; D gene: TRBD1; CDR3 DNA: TGCAGCGGCCGGGACAGGGGCGAGCAGTACTTC; CDR3 protein: CSGRDRGEQYF
J gene: TRBJ1-5; clone size: once; V gene: TRBV19; D gene: -; CDR3 DNA: TGTGCCAGTAGTCTTCGGGGGAGGCAGCCCCAGCATTTT; CDR3 protein: CASSLRGRQPQHF
J gene: TRBJ2-7; clone size: -; V gene: TRBV5-1; D gene: TRBD1; CDR3 DNA: TGCGCCAGCAGCTTGGTAAGGGGGCTGGACGAGCAGTACTTC; CDR3 protein: CASSLVRGLDEQYF
J gene: TRBJ1-1; clone size: -; V gene: TRBV3-1/TRBV3-2; D gene: TRBD1; CDR3 DNA: TGTGCCAGCAGCGTGACAGGGGTCGGCACTGAAGCTTTCTTT; CDR3 protein: CASSVTGVGTEAFF
J gene: TRBJ2-1; clone size: many; V gene: TRBV7-9; D gene: -; CDR3 DNA: TGTGCCAGCAGCAGACATGCTTCTCGGTTCAATGAGCAGTTCTTC; CDR3 protein: CASSRHASRFNEQFF
J gene: TRBJ2-7; clone size: -; V gene: TRBV12-3/TRBV12-4; D gene: -; CDR3 DNA: TGTGCCAGCAGTTTCTGGGCAGAGCAGTACTTC; CDR3 protein: CASSFWAEQYF
J gene: TRBJ2-6; clone size: once; V gene: TRBV4-1; D gene: TRBD1; CDR3 DNA: TGCGCCAGCCGTGGACAGGGGGTGAACTCTGGGGCCAACGTCCTGACTTTC; CDR3 protein: CASRGQGVNSGANVLTF
J gene: TRBJ2-5; clone size: -; V gene: TRBV5-1; D gene: TRBD2; CDR3 DNA: TGCGCCAGCAGCCCTGGGACTAGCGGCCCCGTATGGGAGACCCAGTACTTC; CDR3 protein: CASSPGTSGPVWETQYF
J gene: TRBJ2-3; clone size: -; V gene: TRBV3-1/TRBV3-2; D gene: TRBD1; CDR3 DNA: TGTGCCAGCAGCCATGGGACAGGGAAAGATACGCAGTATTTT; CDR3 protein: CASSHGTGKDTQYF
J gene: TRBJ1-2; clone size: few; V gene: TRBV9; D gene: TRBD1; CDR3 DNA: TGTGCCAGTTTTGGGACAGGGTTGAACTATGGCTACACCTTC; CDR3 protein: CASFGTGLNYGYTF
J gene: TRBJ1-5; clone size: few; V gene: TRBV12-5; D gene: TRBD1; CDR3 DNA: TGTGCTAGTGGAGTGACAGGGGGCGGCAATCAGCCCCAGCATTTT; CDR3 protein: CASGVTGGGNQPQHF
J gene: TRBJ2-5; clone size: -; V gene: TRBV5-1; D gene: -; CDR3 DNA: TGCGCCAGCAGCAGAACGGCCGGGCAAGAGACCCAGTACTTC; CDR3 protein: CASSRTAGQETQYF